This record concerns one T cell receptor beta chain sequence. cDNA serving as the sequencing template came from extracted, reverse transcribed RNA. The protocol was immunoSEQ multiplex PCR, while the TCRdb copy is restricted to in-frame clones and leaves out a portion. The data show about 250,000 clones, 60% seen once. The data were obtained in a study of CD8+ T cells in alopecia areata. Treatment of the sample: oral pan-JAK inhibitor, 5-10 mg twice daily. From alopecia areata patients, lesional scalp punch biopsies and peripheral blood were collected. V lost 4 bases to trimming and J lost 5 bases, with 15 bases between them. Looked up from germline, CDR1 is GTSNPN and CDR2 is SVGIG (reference sequence). The CDR3 extends over 13 amino acids.

Sequenced here: CD4+ T cells sorted from blood, sampled around week 53, from a patient treated with tofacitinib. The V gene is TRBV30, the J gene TRBJ2-7, with D possibly being TRBD1 (5 bases). The TCR sequence derives from a human donor with alopecia areata. The CDR3 nucleotides read TGTGCCTGGAAAAGAACAGGTTCTCACGAGCAGTACTTC. Protein: CAWKRTGSHEQYF. The full variable domain, with the rest looked up from reference TRBV30 and TRBJ2-7, is SQTIHQWPATLVQPVGSPLSLECTVEGTSNPNLYWYRQAAGRGLQLLFYSVGIGQISSEVPQNLSASRPQDRQFILSSKKLLLSDSGFYLCAWKRTGSHEQYFGPGTRLTVT.